These 28 T cell receptor beta chains were sequenced from one sample in a study of CD8 T cells in Susac syndrome. cDNA came from roughly 0.47 to 1 ug RNA primed by random hexamers. MiXCR was run by TCRdb on the immunoSEQ multiplex PCR reads, yielding one entry per CDR3 protein. The sample shows about 200,000 distinct CDR3 sequences, 85% to 95% of them seen only once. Specimen: CD4+ T cells from PBMCs. All receptors derive from a human donor with multiple sclerosis.

This sequence joins TRBV20-1 and TRBJ1-2; weak D call: TRBD1 (6 bases). V was clipped by 4 bases and J by 6 bases, with 21 bases between them. CDR1 and CDR2 (germline): DFQATT, SNEGSKA (reference sequence). The CDR3 runs 15 residues. The CDR3: CSATDDRTRGDGYTF. The CDR3 DNA is TGCAGTGCTACCGACGACAGGACACGGGGTGATGGCTACACCTTC.

On this clonotype: The junction does not match germline at one end; this may be a read error. The chain recombines TRBV19 with TRBJ2-1; weak D call: TRBD2 (6 bases). This CDR3 region has 14 residues. Germline values: CDR1 LNHDA, CDR2 SQIVND (reference sequence). The CDR3: CASSIAVVGNEQFF. In DNA, the CDR3 is TGTGCCAGTAGCATAGCGGTCGTAGGGAATGAGCAGTTCTTC. Using reference TRBV19 and TRBJ2-1 for the parts outside the CDR3, the full variable domain is DGGITQSPKYLFRKEGQNVTLSCEQNLNHDAMYWYRQDPGQGLRLIYYSQIVNDFQKGDIAEGYSVSREKKESFPLTVTSAQKNPTAFYLCASSIAVVGNEQFFGPGTRLTVL.

This chain uses TRBV15 with TRBJ1-2; 7 bases are a match to TRBD1. After removal of 3 bases from V and 4 bases from J, the junction contained 5 bases not matched to a gene. The CDR3 has 14 residues. The V gene's germline CDR1 is LNHNV and CDR2 YYDKDF (reference sequence). CDR3 coding DNA: TGTGCCACCAGCAGTAGACAGGGTCTCTATGGCTACACCTTC. Protein product: CATSSRQGLYGYTF.

The CDR3 nucleotides read TGTGCCAGCAGTGGTCTAGCGGGGGGCGGAGATACGCAGTATTTT. The encoded protein is CASSGLAGGGDTQYF. This chain uses TRBV6-5 with TRBJ2-3; 11 bases match TRBD2. This CDR3 has 15 amino acids. The V segment lost 5 bases and the J segment 5 bases; nucleotides outside the gene matches: 6. Germline V gene lookup returns CDR1 MNHEY and CDR2 SVGAGI.

CDR3 coding DNA: TGCGCCAGCAGCTGGGGGACGTTGGATTCTTCTGGAAACACCATATATTTT. Protein product: CASSWGTLDSSGNTIYF. This chain connects TRBV5-1 to TRBJ1-3; D may be TRBD1 (5 bases). Trimming pared 3 bases from V and 1 base from J, leaving 17 bases between. The CDR3 sequence is 17 residues long. The germline CDR1 and CDR2 sequences are SGHRS and YFSETQ.

The genes are TRBV7-2 and TRBJ1-2; no reliable D call. CDR3 size: 13 residues. CDR1 and CDR2 (germline): SGHTA, FQGNSA. Trimming pared 1 base from V and 8 bases from J, leaving 11 bases between. The CDR3 DNA sequence: TGTGCCAGCAGCTTAGTAGGGCAGCAGGGCTACACCTTC. Translating gives CASSLVGQQGYTF.

The chain's CDR3 is CASTPERSTDTQYF. The CDR3 DNA sequence: TGTGCCAGTACCCCCGAGAGAAGCACAGATACGCAGTATTTT. The V gene is TRBV19, the J gene TRBJ2-3; unclear D gene. This CDR3 has 14 amino acids. The V gene's germline CDR1 is LNHDA and CDR2 SQIVND (reference sequence). V dropped 7 bases and J dropped 0 bases, with 11 bases sitting between them.

This chain connects TRBV21-1 to TRBJ2-7; the tabulated D call, TRBD1, remains unverified against the DNA. TRBV21-1 is a pseudogene locus. The CDR3 covers 11 residues. The CDR3 region has the DNA TGTGCCAGCAAACCCCCAGCCGAGCAGTACGTC. Protein: CASKPPAEQYV.

The chain employs TRBV12-3 or TRBV12-4 and TRBJ2-1; D unresolved. V lost 3 bases to trimming and J lost 8 bases, with 2 bases between them. CDR3 length: 10 amino acids. The CDR3 protein is CASSLYEQFF. DNA for the CDR3: TGTGCCAGCAGTTTGTATGAGCAGTTCTTC.

This clonotype was seen a single time. The V and J genes are TRBV5-1 and TRBJ2-7, with 12 bases matching TRBD2. CDR1 and CDR2 (germline): SGHRS, YFSETQ. The CDR3 loop spans 15 amino acids. Trimming at V came to 0 bases and at J to 7 bases, leaving 5 bases not matched to a gene. This CDR3 is CASSLGLAGDKEQYV. As DNA, the CDR3 is TGCGCCAGCAGCTTGGGACTAGCGGGGGACAAAGAGCAGTACGTC.

This chain joins TRBV7-2 and TRBJ2-3; D is possibly TRBD1 (6 bases). The CDR3 is 15 amino acids. CDR1 and CDR2 (germline): SGHTA, FQGNSA. V lost 0 bases and J 5 bases, leaving 12 bases between the germline ends. CDR3 region: CASSLAQGVLDTQYF. CDR3 nucleotides: TGTGCCAGCAGCTTAGCACAGGGTGTTTTAGATACGCAGTATTTT. Combining the CDR3 with reference TRBV7-2 and TRBJ2-3 gives the whole variable domain GAGVSQSPSNKVTEKGKDVELRCDPISGHTALYWYRQSLGQGLEFLIYFQGNSAPDKSGLPSDRFSAERTGGSVSTLTIQRTQQEDSAVYLCASSLAQGVLDTQYFGPGTRLTVL.

The chain has TRBV3-1 and TRBJ1-2; tentative D call: TRBD1 (6 bases). The germline gives CDR1 LGHDT, CDR2 YNNKEL (reference sequence). The V end lost 1 base, the J end lost 2 bases, and 14 bases lay between the germline ends. The CDR3 covers 16 residues. CDR3: CASSQVSTGLNYGYTF. CDR3 DNA: TGTGCCAGCAGCCAAGTCTCAACAGGGCTAAACTATGGCTACACCTTC.

The chain uses TRBV9 and TRBJ2-3; no clear D. The CDR3 extends over 15 amino acids. V shed 2 bases and J shed 4 bases, with 14 bases lying between them. Germline CDR1 and CDR2: SGDLS and YYNGEE. CDR3 DNA sequence: TGTGCCAGCAGCGTCGGTGGCGCCTTCGCAGATACGCAGTATTTT. Translation: CASSVGGAFADTQYF.

The rearrangement links TRBV12-3 or TRBV12-4 to TRBJ1-5; TRBD1 matches at 7 bases. V shed 7 bases, J shed 3 bases, and the junction held 6 bases outside the gene matches. CDR3 length: 14 amino acids. CDR3 amino acids: CASTTGQNNQPQHF. Here the CDR3 DNA reads TGTGCCAGCACCACGGGACAGAACAATCAGCCCCAGCATTTT.

V usage is TRBV9 and J usage is TRBJ2-2; 13 bases are shared with TRBD2. Germline-derived CDR1 and CDR2 are SGDLS and YYNGEE. Trimming removed 0 bases from V and 5 bases from J; junction bases left unmatched: 1. The CDR3 sequence is 16 residues long. This CDR3 reads CASSVGTSGGTGELFF. The CDR3 DNA is TGTGCCAGCAGCGTAGGGACTAGCGGGGGAACCGGGGAGCTGTTTTTT.

The chain couples TRBV9 to TRBJ1-1, with 7 bases matching TRBD1. The trim removed 4 bases at V and 1 base at J, leaving 10 bases unmatched. Germline CDR1 is SGDLS and CDR2 is YYNGEE. The CDR3 covers 16 residues. CDR3 nucleotides: TGTGCCAGCAGCAGGACCCCGGGACAGAAGAACACTGAAGCTTTCTTT. As protein: CASSRTPGQKNTEAFF.

This chain links TRBV20-1 with TRBJ2-1, with D possibly matching TRBD2 (7 bases). V shed 3 bases and J shed 3 bases, with 12 bases lying between them. Germline V gene sequence: CDR1 DFQATT, CDR2 SNEGSKA (reference sequence). The CDR3 length is 14 residues. The CDR3 DNA reads TGCAGTGCTAGGAGGGGGGGCCTCTACAATGAGCAGTTCTTC. It translates to CSARRGGLYNEQFF.

This sequence joins TRBV13 and TRBJ2-2; no definite D call. The CDR3 runs to 15 residues. Trimming took off 1 base at V and 7 bases at J, with 13 bases between the two ends. Germline V CDR1 and CDR2: PRHDT, FYEKMQ (reference sequence). CDR3 region: CASSLDRIGGGELFF. The CDR3 coding sequence is TGTGCCAGCAGCTTAGACCGGATCGGTGGCGGGGAGCTGTTTTTT.

The chain couples TRBV12-3 or TRBV12-4 to TRBJ1-1; D possibly corresponds to TRBD1 (6 bases). V was shortened by 5 bases and J by 1 base, with 8 bases between the two germline ends. CDR3 length equals 13 residues. CDR3 DNA: TGTGCCAGCAGTATGGACAGGAACACTGAAGCTTTCTTT. Translating gives CASSMDRNTEAFF.

V and J are TRBV12-3 or TRBV12-4 and TRBJ1-1; D is uncertain. The V and J ends lost 9 bases and 12 bases respectively, with 14 bases between them. The CDR3 covers 10 residues. The CDR3 sequence is CARGSRGTFF. The CDR3 DNA is TGTGCCAGGGGGTCGCGAGGAACTTTCTTT.

The rearrangement joins TRBV4-2 to TRBJ2-7; TRBD2 matches 13 bases. The CDR3 sequence is 16 residues long. Germline V CDR1 and CDR2: LGHNA, YNFKEQ. V was pared by 0 bases and J by 9 bases, with 8 bases of the junction left unmatched. The CDR3 sequence: CASSQDGTSGGVGQYF. In DNA form, the CDR3 reads TGTGCCAGCAGCCAAGATGGAACTAGCGGGGGGGTCGGGCAGTACTTC.

This clonotype appeared a single time. The chain couples TRBV9 to TRBJ1-6; no clear D. Germline lookup yields CDR1 SGDLS and CDR2 YYNGEE. V was trimmed by 0 bases and J by 9 bases, leaving 19 bases between them. There are 17 residues in the CDR3. CDR3 sequence (DNA): TGTGCCAGCAGCGTAGCTAGCCGTTTTCATGATAGTTCACCCCTCCACTTT. Encoded protein: CASSVASRFHDSSPLHF.

The rearrangement joins TRBV7-3 to TRBJ2-3, with a tentative D call TRBD1 (5 bases). The length of the CDR3 is 16 residues. CDR1 SGHTA and CDR2 FQGTGA come from the germline V gene. Trimming cost V 4 bases and J 4 bases, with 18 bases left between them. CDR3 nucleotides: TGTGCCAGCAGCTCCCGTGGGGATGGGGCGGCAGATACGCAGTATTTT. This translates into CASSSRGDGAADTQYF.

This clonotype has only a few counts. The gene calls are TRBV23-1 and TRBJ2-7, with 7 bases matching TRBD1. TRBV23-1 is reported as an ORF; its role is uncertain. V lost 5 bases to trimming and J lost 2 bases; unmatched junction nucleotides: 3. The CDR3 length is 13 residues. The DNA for the CDR3 is TGCGCCAGCAGTAGACAGGGACCCTACGAGCAGTACGTC. Translating gives CASSRQGPYEQYV.

The gene calls are TRBV7-9 and TRBJ1-2; D is ambiguous. The CDR3 loop spans 12 amino acids. Germline V gene sequence: CDR1 SEHNR, CDR2 FQNEAQ (reference sequence). V lost 5 bases, J lost 8 bases, and 12 bases lay in between. The CDR3 nucleotides read TGTGCCAGCAGCGGATCGGGAGCCGGCTACACCTTC. Its translation is CASSGSGAGYTF.

The J gene is TRBJ1-2, the V gene TRBV29-1; the D is unclear. Germline V gene sequence: CDR1 SQVTM, CDR2 ANQGSEA. The CDR3 is 11 amino acids. The V and J ends lost 8 bases and 8 bases respectively, with 15 bases between them. CDR3 region: CSTMHSDGYTF. The CDR3 nucleotides read TGCAGCACCATGCACTCTGACGGCTACACCTTC.

In its sample, this clonotype was seen once. CDR3 sequence reads: CSAGTPGLGSNEQFF. CDR3 sequence (DNA): TGCAGTGCTGGCACACCGGGACTAGGGAGCAATGAGCAGTTCTTC. The V gene is TRBV20-1, the J gene TRBJ2-1, with 8 bases that match TRBD2. The CDR3 extends over 15 amino acids. Germline assignment: CDR1 DFQATT and CDR2 SNEGSKA (reference sequence). V dropped 5 bases and J dropped 6; count of bases not matched to a gene: 12.

This clonotype was detected only once. The V gene is TRBV2, the J gene TRBJ2-2, with TRBD2 matching 8 bases. Germline CDR1 is SNHLY and CDR2 is FYNNEI. This CDR3 has 14 amino acids. The junction had 4 bases not matched to a gene; V was cut back by 7 bases and J by 3 bases. The CDR3: CASTAGLDTGELFF. In DNA form, the CDR3 reads TGTGCCAGCACCGCGGGACTAGACACCGGGGAGCTGTTTTTT. The whole variable domain, remainder taken from reference TRBV2 and TRBJ2-2, is EPEVTQTPSHQVTQMGQEVILRCVPISNHLYFYWYRQILGQKVEFLVSFYNNEISEKSEIFDDQFSVERPDGSNFTLKIRSTKLEDSAMYFCASTAGLDTGELFFGEGSRLTVL.